These 9 T cell receptor beta chains originate from one sample sequenced in a study of blood T cell repertoires in COVID-19. Data came from immunoSEQ multiplex PCR; TCRdb stores just in-frame clones and leaves some out. This sample yields a few hundred thousand clones, of which 90% are seen a single time; roughly 1% belongs to the top ten. Sequencing was performed on peripheral blood. All receptors come from a middle-aged woman with COVID-19, enrolled during active disease.

The chain couples TRBV7-2 to TRBJ1-5, with TRBD1 matching over 8 bases. This CDR3 has 17 residues. The germline CDR1 and CDR2 sequences are SGHTA and FQGNSA. After removal of 5 bases from V and 6 bases from J, the junction contained 15 bases not matched to a gene. This CDR3 is CASSPGGAGGAGQPQHF. The CDR3 DNA reads as TGTGCCAGCAGCCCAGGGGGGGCAGGGGGCGCGGGTCAGCCCCAGCATTTT.

The chain employs TRBV18 and TRBJ1-1, with TRBD1 as a possible D gene (6 bases). Per the germline V gene, CDR1 is KGHSH and CDR2 is LQKENI. Trimming stripped 3 bases from V and 0 bases from J, with 14 bases between. This CDR3 region has 16 residues. The CDR3 loop reads CASSPEGGSLNTEAFF. CDR3 bases: TGTGCCAGCTCACCCGAGGGGGGGAGTTTGAACACTGAAGCTTTCTTT.

The genes are TRBV4-3 and TRBJ1-3, with 8 nucleotides matching TRBD1. The J segment lost 2 bases and the V segment lost 4 bases, leaving 7 bases of the junction unmatched. CDR1 LGHNA and CDR2 YSLEER come from the germline V gene. CDR3 length: 16 amino acids. CDR3: CASSPTGAPAGNTIYF. For the CDR3, the DNA is TGCGCCAGCAGCCCGACAGGGGCCCCTGCTGGAAACACCATATATTTT.

The chain employs TRBV12-3 or TRBV12-4 and TRBJ1-5; 7 bases agree with TRBD1. CDR3 length equals 13 residues. V shed 6 bases, J shed 9 bases, and the junction held 8 bases outside the gene matches. The CDR3 DNA follows: TGTGCCAGCAGGACAGGGCTCACGTTGCCCCAGCATTTT. It is translated as CASRTGLTLPQHF.

This clone appeared once. This chain joins TRBV5-4 and TRBJ1-2, with D perhaps matching TRBD1 (5 bases). Germline values: CDR1 SGHNT, CDR2 YYREEE (reference sequence). The V end lost 1 base, the J end lost 4 bases, and 14 bases lay between the germline ends. The CDR3 extends over 15 amino acids. The CDR3: CASSLPGGMGYGYTF. Written as DNA, the CDR3 is TGTGCCAGCAGCTTGCCCGGGGGTATGGGCTATGGCTACACCTTC.

The sample holds one count of this clone. The chain uses TRBV9 and TRBJ2-1; the match to TRBD2 covers 10 bases. There are 15 residues in the CDR3. In germline, CDR1 is SGDLS, CDR2 YYNGEE. Trimming cost V 3 bases and J 1 base; bases outside gene matches: 1. Here the CDR3 DNA reads TGTGCCAGCAGCGAAGCGGGAGGGTCCTACAATGAGCAGTTCTTC. Its protein product is CASSEAGGSYNEQFF.

The gene calls are TRBV29-1 and TRBJ1-2, with D possibly matching TRBD1 (5 bases). Germline CDR1 SQVTM, CDR2 ANQGSEA. The CDR3 loop spans 14 amino acids. Trimming took 0 bases from V and 7 from J, leaving 15 bases between them. CDR3 DNA sequence: TGCAGCGTTGAAGATAGTTGGACATCGCGTGGCTACACCTTC. Its protein is CSVEDSWTSRGYTF.

This clone was counted a single time. The chain joins TRBV11-3 to TRBJ2-1; 12 bases align to TRBD2. The V gene's germline CDR1 is SGHNT and CDR2 YENEEA. Unmatched junction bases numbered 6, after V lost 0 bases and J lost 9 bases. The CDR3 totals 16 residues. The CDR3 loop reads CASSLETSGRSGEQFF. The CDR3 DNA follows: TGTGCCAGCAGCTTAGAGACTAGCGGGAGAAGTGGTGAGCAGTTCTTC.

This clone has just one count. The V gene is TRBV19, the J gene TRBJ1-5; a weak D match, TRBD1 (6 bases). The CDR3 is made up of 16 amino acids. The V end lost 9 bases, the J end lost 0 bases, and 18 bases lay between the germline ends. CDR1 and CDR2 from the germline V gene are LNHDA and SQIVND (reference sequence). The DNA of the CDR3 is TGTGCCAGCCTAAGGGCGGGGGGCTATAGCAATCAGCCCCAGCATTTT. Its translation: CASLRAGGYSNQPQHF.